The clone carrying this TCR beta chain appeared once. This sample is part of a study of OX40 agonist ivuxolimab in advanced cancers. The protocol was immunoSEQ multiplex PCR, while the TCRdb copy is restricted to in-frame clones and leaves out a portion. The profile shows just under 80,000 clones, approximately 85% of them singletons. With baseline, cycle 4 day 1, and cycle 7 day 1 as timepoints, blood was sampled. Here the sequenced sample was CD4+ or CD8+ T cells sorted from blood, taken in a trial of the OX40 agonist ivuxolimab. The sequence was obtained from an adult with an advanced solid tumor such as melanoma, head and neck, liver or kidney cancer.

The CDR3 region is CASSLRGGPGELFF. The CDR3 coding sequence is TGTGCCAGCAGTTTACGCGGGGGCCCCGGGGAGCTGTTTTTT. The chain recombines TRBV28 with TRBJ2-2, with D maybe TRBD2 (7 bases). Germline-derived CDR1 and CDR2 are MDHEN and SYDVKM. V was shortened by 2 bases and J by 6 bases, with 10 bases between the two germline ends. The CDR3 is 14 amino acids. The full variable domain, in which reference TRBV28 and TRBJ2-2 provide the parts outside the CDR3, is DVKVTQSSRYLVKRTGEKVFLECVQDMDHENMFWYRQDPGLGLRLIYFSYDVKMKEKGDIPEGYSVSREKKERFSLILESASTNQTSMYLCASSLRGGPGELFFGEGSRLTVL.